This entry features one TCR beta chain sequence. Other DNA sequences in the same sample also yield this CDR3. This specimen belongs to a study of blood T cell repertoires in COVID-19. In the study overall: Donors in the United States, Italy and Spain gave samples during acute or convalescent COVID-19.

Some clones are missing from TCRdb's copy, which holds only in-frame ones; the method was immunoSEQ multiplex PCR. The sample contains hundreds of thousands of clones, 70% to 90% of which appear only once. Trimming cost V 4 bases and J 0 bases, with 9 bases left between them. CDR3 length: 13 residues. Germline V lookup: CDR1 SQVTM, CDR2 ANQGSEA. J is TRBJ1-1 and V is TRBV29-1, with a weak D call TRBD1 (5 bases). The source material was PBMCs or T cells enriched from blood (not recorded which). The source of this sequence is a woman in her thirties or forties with acute COVID-19. The CDR3 DNA sequence: TGCAGCGTTGTGAGACAGTTGAACACTGAAGCTTTCTTT. Translation gives CSVVRQLNTEAFF.